This TCR beta chain was documented in a study of T cells in Graves' hyperthyroidism and ophthalmopathy. In the study overall: Peripheral blood was secured at the point of initial diagnosis, before any treatment.

For ophthalmopathy patients, the Clinical Activity Score was at least 3 and the NOSPECS grade at least 4; duration was under 3 months. Fresh peripheral blood, approximately 9.1 ml, was the source of the PBMCs. The CDR3 spans 15 residues. With 4 bases removed from V and 0 bases from J, the gap between germline ends came to 13 bases. The V gene's germline CDR1 is SGHNT and CDR2 YYREEE (reference sequence). The source material, RNA transcripts, was used to amplify TCR beta CDR3 regions. The HTBI primer set served for first-round RT-PCR of the TCR CDR3. TCRdb used MiXCR to reprocess the multiplex PCR reads, holding one entry per CDR3 protein. The top ten clones hold approximately 15% of a sample with 500,000 or so distinct CDR3 sequences, 15% to 20% of them seen once. This clonotype was picked up a small number of times.

The sequence was collected from a woman in her late teens or twenties with Graves' ophthalmopathy. The chain links TRBV5-4 to TRBJ1-1; D remains unclear. The specimen was blood. For the CDR3, the DNA is TGTGCCAGCAGCCCCGACCTGGGGATGAACACTGAAGCTTTCTTT. Translating gives CASSPDLGMNTEAFF.